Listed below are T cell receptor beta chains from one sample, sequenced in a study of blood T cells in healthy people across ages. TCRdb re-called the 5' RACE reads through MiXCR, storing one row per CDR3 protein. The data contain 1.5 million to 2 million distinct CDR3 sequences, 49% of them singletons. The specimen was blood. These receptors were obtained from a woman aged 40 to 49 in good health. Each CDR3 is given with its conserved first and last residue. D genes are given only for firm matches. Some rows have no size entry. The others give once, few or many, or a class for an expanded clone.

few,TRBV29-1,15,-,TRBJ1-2,CSADLGGITNYGYTF,TGCAGCGCTGATCTGGGGGGAATTACTAACTATGGCTACACCTTC
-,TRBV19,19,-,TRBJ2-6,CASSIAYLAEEEGVNVLTF,TGTGCCAGTAGTATCGCATATCTGGCAGAAGAGGAAGGGGTCAACGTCCTGACTTTC
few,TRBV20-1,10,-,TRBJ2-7,CSARENEQYF,TGCAGTGCTAGAGAGAACGAGCAGTACTTC
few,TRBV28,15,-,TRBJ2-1,CASTTGGHGDDEQFF,TGTGCCAGCACCACGGGGGGACATGGCGACGATGAGCAGTTCTTC
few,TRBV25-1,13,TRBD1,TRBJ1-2,CASAGQGNYGYTF,TGTGCCAGCGCGGGACAGGGTAACTATGGCTACACCTTC
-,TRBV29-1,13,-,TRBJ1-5,CSVEGGVNQPQHF,TGCAGCGTTGAAGGAGGGGTCAATCAGCCCCAGCATTTT
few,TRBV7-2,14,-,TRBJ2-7,CASSLGGNTYEQYF,TGTGCCAGCAGCTTAGGGGGGAACACCTACGAGCAGTACTTC
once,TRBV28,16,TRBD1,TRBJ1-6,CASSFLNYRGDSPLHF,TGTGCCAGCAGTTTCCTCAATTACAGGGGTGATTCACCCCTCCACTTT
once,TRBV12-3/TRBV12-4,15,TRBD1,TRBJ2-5,CASNIRDRGRKRQYF,TGTGCCAGCAATATACGGGACAGGGGGCGTAAACGGCAGTACTTC
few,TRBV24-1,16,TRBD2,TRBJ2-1,CATSDPTSGEYNEQFF,TGTGCCACCAGTGACCCTACTAGCGGGGAGTACAATGAGCAGTTCTTC
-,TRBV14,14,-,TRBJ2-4,CASSQDRLKNIQYF,TGTGCCAGCAGCCAAGATCGCCTCAAAAACATTCAGTACTTC
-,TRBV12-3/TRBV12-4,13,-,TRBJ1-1,CASSPKGSSEAFF,TGTGCCAGCAGTCCGAAGGGTAGTTCTGAAGCTTTCTTT
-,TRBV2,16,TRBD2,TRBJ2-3,CASSVSGGASSDTQYF,TGTGCCAGCAGCGTTAGCGGGGGGGCCAGTTCAGATACGCAGTATTTT
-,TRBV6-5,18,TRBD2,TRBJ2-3,CASSYPTSGGARSDTQYF,TGTGCCAGCAGTTACCCCACTAGCGGGGGGGCCCGGTCAGATACGCAGTATTTT
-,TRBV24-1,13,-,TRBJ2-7,CATSDAGSYEQYF,TGTGCCACCAGTGACGCAGGATCCTACGAGCAGTACTTC
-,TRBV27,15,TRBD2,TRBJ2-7,CASSSAGGRNYEQYF,TGTGCCAGCAGTTCAGCGGGGGGGAGAAACTACGAGCAGTACTTC
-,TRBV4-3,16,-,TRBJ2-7,CASSQARVREGYEQYF,TGCGCCAGCAGCCAAGCCCGAGTCCGTGAGGGCTACGAGCAGTACTTC
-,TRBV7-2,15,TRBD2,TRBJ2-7,CASSLASGRSYEQYF,TGTGCCAGCAGCTTAGCGAGCGGGAGGTCCTACGAGCAGTACTTC
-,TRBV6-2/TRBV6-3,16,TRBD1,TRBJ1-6,CASSIPDRVRNSPLHF,TGTGCCAGCAGTATCCCGGACAGGGTACGAAACTCACCCCTCCACTTT
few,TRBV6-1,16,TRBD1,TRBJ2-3,CASRPQGASSTDTQYF,TGTGCCAGCAGACCACAGGGGGCTTCCTCCACAGATACGCAGTATTTT
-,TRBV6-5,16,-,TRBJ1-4,CASSYFGRGSQKKLFF,TGTGCCAGCAGTTACTTCGGCCGGGGTTCACAGAAAAAACTGTTTTTT
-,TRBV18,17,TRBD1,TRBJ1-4,CASSPPLEGTGVEKLFF,TGTGCCAGCTCACCACCGTTGGAAGGGACAGGTGTTGAGAAACTGTTTTTT
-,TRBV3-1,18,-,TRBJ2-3,CASSQVVAADGSTDTQYF,TGTGCCAGCAGCCAAGTGGTGGCGGCAGATGGGTCCACAGATACGCAGTATTTT
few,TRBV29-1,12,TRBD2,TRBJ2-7,CSVPRAGGEQYF,TGCAGCGTCCCTCGAGCGGGGGGCGAGCAGTACTTC
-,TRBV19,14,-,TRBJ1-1,CASSIPGPNTEAFF,TGTGCCAGTAGTATCCCGGGCCCGAACACTGAAGCTTTCTTT
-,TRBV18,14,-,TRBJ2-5,CASSPRQNQETQYF,TGTGCCAGCTCACCGCGACAGAATCAAGAGACCCAGTACTTC
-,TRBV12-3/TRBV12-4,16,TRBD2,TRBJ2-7,CASSTGGGMGSYEQYF,TGTGCCAGCAGTACCGGGGGGGGTATGGGCTCCTACGAGCAGTACTTC
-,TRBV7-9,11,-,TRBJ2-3,CASSLKQGLYF,TGTGCCAGCAGCTTAAAGCAGGGTTTGTATTTT
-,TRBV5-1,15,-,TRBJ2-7,CASSSRDSTYNEQYF,TGCGCCAGCAGCTCCCGGGACTCGACGTACAATGAGCAGTACTTC
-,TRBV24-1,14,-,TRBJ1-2,CATSDSATNYGYTF,TGTGCCACCAGTGATTCTGCGACCAACTATGGCTACACCTTC
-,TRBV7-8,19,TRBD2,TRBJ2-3,CASSSISGRVISTTDTQYF,TGTGCCAGCAGCTCCATTAGCGGGAGGGTTATCTCGACCACAGATACGCAGTATTTT
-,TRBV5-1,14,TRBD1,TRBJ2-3,CATTGAPPTDTQYF,TGCGCCACCACAGGGGCTCCTCCCACAGATACGCAGTATTTT
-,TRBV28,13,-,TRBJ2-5,CASTGGAGETQYF,TGTGCCAGCACCGGAGGGGCGGGAGAGACCCAGTACTTC
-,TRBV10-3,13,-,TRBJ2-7,CAISEGPGYEQYF,TGTGCCATCAGTGAGGGACCCGGGTACGAGCAGTACTTC
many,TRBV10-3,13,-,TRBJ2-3,CAIRLQDTDTQYF,TGTGCCATTAGACTCCAAGACACAGATACGCAGTATTTT